Presented here are 17 T cell receptor beta chains from one specimen sequenced in a study of blood T cells in healthy people across ages. The authors ran a second PCR of 7 to 11 cycles using a sample-barcoded 5' primer and a J-beta primer mix. TCRdb recomputed calls from the 5' RACE reads with MiXCR, one row per CDR3 protein. This table holds around 1.7 million distinct CDR3 sequences, roughly 27% found once. The material sequenced was blood. The source of these receptors is a woman aged 30 to 39 in good health.

Concerning this clonotype itself: The junction differs from germline at one of its ends, possibly a read error. The chain joins TRBV5-1 to TRBJ1-4; D possibly corresponds to TRBD1 (6 bases). The germline V gene encodes CDR1 SGHRS and CDR2 YFSETQ. The CDR3 consists of 15 residues. This chain's CDR3 is CASSPYRASNEKRFF. In nucleotides, the CDR3 is TGCGCCAGCAGCCCTTACAGGGCGTCTAATGAAAAACGGTTTTTT.

A note on this clonotype: The junction departs from the called germline gene at one end, perhaps through a read error. The chain recombines TRBV7-9 with TRBJ1-5; the D gene is possibly TRBD1 (5 bases). The CDR3 runs to 13 residues. Germline loops: CDR1 SEHNR, CDR2 FQNEAQ (reference sequence). The CDR3 DNA reads TGTGCCAGCAGCTTACAGGGTAATCAGCCCCTGCATTTT. It yields the protein CASSLQGNQPLHF.

This clonotype occurred a few times. Germline is not matched at one junction end, which may reflect a read error. The chain is built from TRBV7-9 and TRBJ2-4; D is unclear. The last part of the DNA fits TRBJ2-7 better; the J call may be wrong. The CDR3 contains 13 residues. Germline lookup yields CDR1 SEHNR and CDR2 FQNEAQ (reference sequence). This CDR3 is CAISLEPNYEQYF. The CDR3 coding sequence is TGTGCCATCAGCTTAGAGCCAAACTACGAGCAGTACTTC.

This clonotype was counted only a few times. This chain uses TRBV5-6 with TRBJ2-1; the D gene is possibly TRBD1 (6 bases). Between the trimmed V and J ends, which lost 3 bases and 8 bases, there was a span of 9 bases. The length of the CDR3 is 12 residues. CDR1 SGHDT and CDR2 YYEEEE come from the germline V gene. CDR3 residues: CASSYRVHEQFF. Here the CDR3 DNA reads TGTGCCAGCAGCTACAGGGTACATGAGCAGTTCTTC.

This clonotype was observed a few times. The chain links TRBV7-2 to TRBJ1-1; 8 nucleotides line up with TRBD1. The germline gives CDR1 SGHTA, CDR2 FQGNSA. There are 15 residues in the CDR3. V was clipped by 5 bases and J by 5 bases; unmatched bases: 10. The CDR3, as DNA: TGTGCCAGCAGCGATCCCGGACAGGGTTTTACTGAAGCTTTCTTT. Encoded protein: CASSDPGQGFTEAFF.

V gene TRBV7-2 combines with J gene TRBJ1-5; D remains ambiguous. Between the trimmed V and J ends, which lost 0 bases and 3 bases, there was a span of 12 bases. CDR3 length: 16 amino acids. Germline values: CDR1 SGHTA, CDR2 FQGNSA. This chain's CDR3 is CASSLAPRASNQPQHF. The CDR3 DNA follows: TGTGCCAGCAGCTTAGCGCCCAGAGCCTCCAATCAGCCCCAGCATTTT.

This clonotype came up a few times. The chain recombines TRBV7-2 with TRBJ2-7, with D unresolved. V was pared by 1 base and J by 7 bases, with 20 bases between. The CDR3 contains 16 residues. Germline lookup yields CDR1 SGHTA and CDR2 FQGNSA. CDR3 bases: TGTGCCAGCAGCTTAGATAGGCACCGTTCCTACAATGAGCAGTACTTC. This sequence encodes CASSLDRHRSYNEQYF.

At least ten counts were recorded for this clonotype. The chain uses TRBV21-1 and TRBJ1-1. TRBV21-1 represents a pseudogene. The CDR3 covers 17 residues. Here the CDR3 reads CASSPRKEEGMNTEAFF. The CDR3 DNA reads TGTGCCAGCAGCCCCCGAAAGGAAGAGGGCATGAACACTGAAGCTTTCTTT.

In its sample, this clonotype was seen a few times. The CDR3 here is CASSEFEAGVAEQYF. CDR3 sequence (DNA): TGTGCCAGCAGTGAATTCGAGGCGGGAGTTGCCGAGCAGTACTTC. The V gene is TRBV25-1, the J gene TRBJ2-7, with 7 bases aligning to TRBD2. Germline V gene sequence: CDR1 MGHDK, CDR2 SYGVNS. Trimming removed 1 base from V and 6 bases from J; junction bases left unmatched: 9. This CDR3 has 15 amino acids.

The chain joins TRBV6-1 to TRBJ1-5, with a weak D call TRBD1 (6 bases). Germline loops: CDR1 MNHNS, CDR2 SASEGT. Trimming pared 2 bases from V and 3 bases from J, leaving 14 bases between. This CDR3 comprises 16 residues. CDR3 residues: CASSEFRGSYNQPQHF. CDR3 DNA: TGTGCCAGCAGTGAATTTAGGGGGTCATACAATCAGCCCCAGCATTTT.

With respect to this clonotype: The junction does not match germline at one end; this may be a read error. The chain combines TRBV7-2 with TRBJ2-3, with D perhaps assigned TRBD1 or TRBD2 (5 bases each). Germline V CDR1 and CDR2: SGHTA, FQGNSA. This CDR3 is built from 16 residues. As DNA, the CDR3 is TGTGCCAGCAGCAGAGGGGTAGCGTCAAGCACAGATGCGCAGTATTTT. Translating it yields CASSRGVASSTDAQYF.

This chain connects TRBV29-1 to TRBJ2-3; TRBD2 matches at 9 bases. Trimming took 3 bases from V and 5 from J; bases not matched to a gene: 9. The CDR3 runs to 15 residues. Germline-derived CDR1 and CDR2 are SQVTM and ANQGSEA. The CDR3 region has the DNA TGCAGCGTTGACTCGCGGGGGGGCCTGGTAGATACGCAGTATTTT. Translation gives CSVDSRGGLVDTQYF.

The V call is TRBV29-1, the J call TRBJ2-2; 8 positions agree with TRBD1. V lost 6 bases and J lost 5; bases outside the gene matches: 17. The CDR3 contains 17 residues. The germline gives CDR1 SQVTM, CDR2 ANQGSEA. DNA of the CDR3: TGCAGCGTCCCCGAGCGCCAGACAGGGGCAGGGACCGGGGAGCTGTTTTTT. Its protein is CSVPERQTGAGTGELFF.

Comment on this clonotype: Sequence at one end of the junction differs from germline and may be a read error. The chain links TRBV12-3 or TRBV12-4 to TRBJ1-5, with 8 bases that match TRBD1. The CDR3 runs 16 residues. CDR3 sequence (DNA): TGTGCCGGCAGTTTCAGGGGGCCGGGTGGCAATCAGCCCCAGCATTTT. It is translated as CAGSFRGPGGNQPQHF.

This chain joins TRBV14 and TRBJ2-1; TRBD2 is a possible D gene (7 bases). V was shortened by 3 bases and J by 6 bases, with 15 bases between the two germline ends. This CDR3 spans 15 amino acids. CDR1 is SGHDN, CDR2 FVKESK, per germline. The CDR3 region has the DNA TGTGCCAGCAGCCAGGGGGGGCAGCTCCGCAATGAGCAGTTCTTC. Amino acid sequence: CASSQGGQLRNEQFF. Full variable domain (rest looked up from reference TRBV14 and TRBJ2-1): EAGVTQFPSHSVIEKGQTVTLRCDPISGHDNLYWYRRVMGKEIKFLLHFVKESKQDESGMPNNRFLAERTGGTYSTLKVQPAELEDSGVYFCASSQGGQLRNEQFFGPGTRLTVL.

This clonotype was recorded at least ten times. The chain couples TRBV4-1 to TRBJ2-5, with TRBD1 as a possible D gene (6 bases). The V gene's germline CDR1 is MGHRA and CDR2 YSYEKL. The CDR3 runs to 14 residues. Trimming removed 4 bases at V and 5 bases at J, with 14 bases between. CDR3 bases: TGCGCCAGCAGCCTACAGGACAGAGTCGAGACCCAGTACTTC. The encoded protein is CASSLQDRVETQYF.

This clonotype was seen more than once but under ten times. V usage is TRBV12-3 or TRBV12-4 and J usage is TRBJ2-1; TRBD2 matches 14 bases. The V and J ends lost 4 bases and 5 bases, in that order; junction bases with no gene match: 4. The CDR3 is 16 residues long. The CDR3 protein is CASSSTGLAGDNEQFF. The CDR3 nucleotides are TGTGCCAGCAGTTCCACGGGACTAGCGGGGGACAATGAGCAGTTCTTC.